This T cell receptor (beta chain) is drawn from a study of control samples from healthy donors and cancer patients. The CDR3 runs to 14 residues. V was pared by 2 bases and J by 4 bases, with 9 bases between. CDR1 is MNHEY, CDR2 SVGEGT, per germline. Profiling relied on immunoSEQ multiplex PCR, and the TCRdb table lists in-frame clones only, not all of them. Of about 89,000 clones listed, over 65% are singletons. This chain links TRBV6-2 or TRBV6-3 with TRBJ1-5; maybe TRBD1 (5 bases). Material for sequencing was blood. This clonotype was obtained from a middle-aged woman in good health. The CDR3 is CASSYRDGNQPQHF. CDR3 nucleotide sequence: TGTGCCAGCAGTTACAGGGACGGAAATCAGCCCCAGCATTTT.